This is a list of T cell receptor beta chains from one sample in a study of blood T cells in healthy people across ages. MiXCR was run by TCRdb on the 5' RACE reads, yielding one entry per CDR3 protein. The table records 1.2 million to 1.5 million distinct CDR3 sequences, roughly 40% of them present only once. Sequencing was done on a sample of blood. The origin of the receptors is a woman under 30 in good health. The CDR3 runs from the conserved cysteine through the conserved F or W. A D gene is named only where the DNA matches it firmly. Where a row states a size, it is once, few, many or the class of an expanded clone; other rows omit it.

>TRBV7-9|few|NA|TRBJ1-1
TGTGCCAGCAGCTTAGGAGTGGATTGGGGGGCAAGGGCTGAAGCTTTCTTT
CASSLGVDWGARAEAFF
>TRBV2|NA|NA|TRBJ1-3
TGTGCCAGCAGTTCACGTCTCGCCTCTGGAAACACCATATATTTT
CASSSRLASGNTIYF
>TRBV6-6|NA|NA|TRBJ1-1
TGTGCCAGCAGTTACTCGAGCCCGATTGAAGCTTTCTTT
CASSYSSPIEAFF
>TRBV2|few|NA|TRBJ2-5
TGTGCCAGCCAGCGACAAGAGACCCAGTACTTC
CASQRQETQYF
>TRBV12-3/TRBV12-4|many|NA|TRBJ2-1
TGTGCCAGCAGACAGGGCTCCTACAATGAGCAGTTCTTC
CASRQGSYNEQFF
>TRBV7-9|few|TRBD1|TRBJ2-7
TGTGCCAGCAGCGCAACCGGGACAGGGGGGTACGAGCAGTACTTC
CASSATGTGGYEQYF
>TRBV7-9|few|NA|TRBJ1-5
TGTGCCAGCAGCCCCGAGCCTAATCAGCCCCAGCATTTT
CASSPEPNQPQHF
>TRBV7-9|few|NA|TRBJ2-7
TGTGCCAGCAGCTCGACCGGGAAAGCCTACGAGCAGTACTTC
CASSSTGKAYEQYF
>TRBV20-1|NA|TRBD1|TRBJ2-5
TGCAGTGCCTACAGGGGATCCGAAGAGACCCAGTACTTC
CSAYRGSEETQYF
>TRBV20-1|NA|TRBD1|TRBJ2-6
TGCAGTGCTAGAACGCCCGGGACAGCTTCGTTCTCTGGGGCCAACGTCCTGACTTTC
CSARTPGTASFSGANVLTF
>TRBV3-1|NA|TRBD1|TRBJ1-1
TGTGCCAGCAGCCTCAATCCCCCGGGACAGGGGTTGAACACTGAAGCTTTCTTT
CASSLNPPGQGLNTEAFF
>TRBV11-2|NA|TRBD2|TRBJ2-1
TGTGCCAGCAGCCCCCTACGCGGGGGTGACAATGAGCAGTTCTTC
CASSPLRGGDNEQFF
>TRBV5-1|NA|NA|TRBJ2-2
TGCGCCAGCAGCTCCGCCAGGCTGGACACCGGGGAGCTGTTTTTT
CASSSARLDTGELFF
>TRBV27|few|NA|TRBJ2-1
TGTGCCAGCAGTGGGGACAGCGGGGGACACGACAATGAGCAGTTCTTC
CASSGDSGGHDNEQFF
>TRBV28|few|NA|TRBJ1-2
TGTGCCAGCAGTTCGGACGTCTGGGGCTACACCTTC
CASSSDVWGYTF
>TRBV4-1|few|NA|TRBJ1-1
TGCGCCAGCAGCCAAGTGGACCACACGGGGACTGAAGCTTTCTTT
CASSQVDHTGTEAFF
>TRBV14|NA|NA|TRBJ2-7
TGTGCCAGCAGCCAGTTTCCCCTGGCTCCCTACGAGCAGTACTTC
CASSQFPLAPYEQYF
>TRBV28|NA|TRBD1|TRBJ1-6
TGTGCCAGCAGTTTATTCCGGACAGGGGAATATAATCCACCCCTCCACTTT
CASSLFRTGEYNPPLHF
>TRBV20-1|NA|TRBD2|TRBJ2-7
TGCAGTGCTAGAGGGGCGGCGGGAGAGGTCACCTACGAGCAGTACTTC
CSARGAAGEVTYEQYF
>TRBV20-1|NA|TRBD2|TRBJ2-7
TGCAGTGCTCAATGGACTAGTTATCCCTACGAGCAGTACTTC
CSAQWTSYPYEQYF
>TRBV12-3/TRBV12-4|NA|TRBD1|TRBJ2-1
TGTGCCGGATCACAGGGGACCTACAATGAGCAGTTCTTC
CAGSQGTYNEQFF
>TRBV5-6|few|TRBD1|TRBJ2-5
TGTGCCAGCAGCGCTATTGGGACAGACCAAGAGACCCAGTACTTC
CASSAIGTDQETQYF
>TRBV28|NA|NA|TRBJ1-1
TGTGCCAGCAGCTCGAGGGGCCTGGCTGAAGCTTTCTTT
CASSSRGLAEAFF
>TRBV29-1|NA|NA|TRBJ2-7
TGCAGCGTTGATACGGGGTCCGCGCAGTACTTC
CSVDTGSAQYF
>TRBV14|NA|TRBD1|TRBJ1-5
TGTGCCAGCAGCCAAGAATGGGGGACAGGCCATCCCAATCAGCCCCAGCATTTT
CASSQEWGTGHPNQPQHF
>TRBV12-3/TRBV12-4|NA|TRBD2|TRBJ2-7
TGTGCCAGCCAGTTTGGGGGGGGAACCTACGAGCAGTACTTC
CASQFGGGTYEQYF
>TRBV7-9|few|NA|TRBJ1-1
TGTGCCAGCAGCTTAGATTTGAGAACTGAAGCTTTCTTT
CASSLDLRTEAFF